This T cell receptor beta chain was found in a study of radiotherapy plus CTLA-4 blockade in lung cancer. On the study more broadly: Objective response was observed in around a sixth of patients, and disease control in roughly 33%. Study-level findings and limits: According to reports, early shifts in blood T cell clones, alongside interferon-beta, forecast response most accurately. Some TCR clones had been derived from tumors. These clones expanded in peripheral blood after radiotherapy plus ipilimumab.

As to this clone: Its antigen remains unknown.

Chemo-refractory metastatic non-small-cell lung cancer patients underwent focal radiation alongside CTLA-4 blockade with ipilimumab. Sequencing used immunoSEQ multiplex PCR; TCRdb keeps in-frame clones, though not all of them. The sample yields tens of thousands of clones, 55% to 80% seen once. V gave up 1 base and J gave up 0 bases, with 8 bases separating them. CDR1 and CDR2 (germline): SGHTS, YDEGEE. The CDR3 consists of 15 residues. This specimen was peripheral blood, taken from a patient treated with radiotherapy plus ipilimumab. The chain recombines TRBV5-8 with TRBJ2-1; D is uncertain. The receptor was isolated from a human donor with non-small cell lung cancer who had stable disease on radiotherapy plus ipilimumab. The CDR3 bases are TGTGCCAGCAGCTTGATACGGAGCTCCTACAATGAGCAGTTCTTC. The encoded protein is CASSLIRSSYNEQFF. Based on the CDR3 plus reference TRBV5-8 and TRBJ2-1, the full variable domain is EAGVTQSPTHLIKTRGQQATLRCSPISGHTSVYWYQQALGLGLQFLLWYDEGEERNRGNFPPRFSGRQFPNYSSELNVNALELEDSALYLCASSLIRSSYNEQFFGPGTRLTVL.